These 4 T cell receptor beta chains share one sample of origin, sequenced in a study of blood T cell repertoires in COVID-19. Sequenced by immunoSEQ multiplex PCR; TCRdb stores in-frame clones only, minus some. The sample includes approximately 85,000 clones, roughly 90% of them seen just once. The sequenced material came from peripheral blood. The receptor source for this set is a man aged 50 to 60 with active or convalescent COVID-19.

This rearrangement joins TRBV28 to TRBJ1-5; the D gene is possibly TRBD1 (6 bases). Trimming removed 8 bases from V and 7 bases from J, with 12 bases in between. Germline V gene data show CDR1 as MDHEN and CDR2 as SYDVKM. The CDR3 runs to 12 residues. CDR3 bases: TGTGCCAGCCTGGGGGCAAGACAGCCCCAGCATTTT. Translated, it gives CASLGARQPQHF.

The V gene is TRBV19, the J gene TRBJ2-7, with TRBD1 identical over 7 bases. Germline lookup yields CDR1 LNHDA and CDR2 SQIVND (reference sequence). V lost 5 bases, J lost 4 bases, and 8 bases stayed unmatched. The CDR3 contains 14 residues. CDR3 amino acids: CASSLRDSRYEQYF. DNA of the CDR3: TGTGCCAGTAGTCTCCGGGACAGCAGATACGAGCAGTACTTC. Full variable domain (remainder filled in from reference TRBV19 and TRBJ2-7): DGGITQSPKYLFRKEGQNVTLSCEQNLNHDAMYWYRQDPGQGLRLIYYSQIVNDFQKGDIAEGYSVSREKKESFPLTVTSAQKNPTAFYLCASSLRDSRYEQYFGPGTRLTVT.

V is TRBV28 and J is TRBJ2-1; D gene uncertain. V lost 6 bases to trimming and J lost 7 bases, with 13 bases between them. The V gene's germline CDR1 is MDHEN and CDR2 SYDVKM. The CDR3 totals 13 residues. The CDR3 region has the DNA TGTGCCAGCAGCATAACTCCTGAGAATGAGCAGTTCTTC. Its protein is CASSITPENEQFF.

The gene calls are TRBV2 and TRBJ1-1; 7 positions agree with TRBD1. This CDR3 region has 14 residues. Germline assignment: CDR1 SNHLY and CDR2 FYNNEI. The V segment lost 8 bases and the J segment 11 bases; nucleotides outside the gene matches: 17. CDR3 nucleotide sequence: TGTGCCAGCCCATCGGAGGGCACAGGGGTGTTGGCTTTCTTT. Translating it yields CASPSEGTGVLAFF.